These 12 T cell receptor beta chains share one sample of origin, sequenced in a study of shared clonotypes between healthy human individuals. In the naive CD8 group, cells lacked CD45RO and were positively selected for CCR7, so terminally differentiated effector memory CD45RA+ cells were left out. The protocol was immunoSEQ multiplex PCR, while the TCRdb copy is restricted to in-frame clones and leaves out a portion. This sample carries under 850,000 clones, roughly 92% of them seen once, and the ten largest clones take around 24%. Sequencing used naive CD8+ T cells sorted from blood. These receptors all stem from a man aged 30-40 years in good health.

The chain uses TRBV6-6 and TRBJ2-1, with a weak D call TRBD1 (7 bases). From germline, CDR1 is MNHNY and CDR2 SVGAGI (reference sequence). Trimming took 4 bases from V and 14 from J, leaving 18 bases between them. There are 13 residues in the CDR3. The CDR3 DNA is TGTGCCAGCAGTTTCCGGACAGGAAGGGGGGAGTTCTTC. Its protein is CASSFRTGRGEFF.

The CDR3 DNA reads as TGTGCCAGCAGTGCCCGAGGACTAGCGAACGAGCAGTACTTC. Translated, it gives CASSARGLANEQYF. The genes are TRBV6-1 and TRBJ2-7; 9 positions match TRBD2. The CDR3 has 14 amino acids. CDR1 is MNHNS and CDR2 is SASEGT in the germline V gene. V trimming: 4 bases; J trimming: 5 bases; junction bases outside the gene matches: 6.

This rearrangement joins TRBV2 to TRBJ2-1, with D perhaps being TRBD1 or TRBD2 (5 bases each). The CDR3 spans 17 residues. Looked up from germline, CDR1 is SNHLY and CDR2 is FYNNEI. V shed 5 bases and J shed 0 bases, with 17 bases lying between them. This chain's CDR3 is CASSLSGTKISYNEQFF. The CDR3 region has the DNA TGTGCCAGCAGTTTATCCGGGACCAAGATCTCCTACAATGAGCAGTTCTTC.

The V and J genes are TRBV7-6 and TRBJ2-7; TRBD2 matches 7 bases. The V segment lost 2 bases and the J segment 3 bases; nucleotides outside the gene matches: 1. The CDR3 sequence is 13 residues long. The V gene's germline CDR1 is SGHVS and CDR2 FNYEAQ. CDR3 protein: CASSLKRDYEQYF. The CDR3 DNA follows: TGTGCCAGCAGCTTAAAGCGGGACTACGAGCAGTACTTC.

The V gene is TRBV27, the J gene TRBJ2-7; possible D gene TRBD2, 6 bases. V shed 3 bases and J shed 2 bases, with 11 bases lying between them. CDR3 length: 14 amino acids. CDR1 MNHEY and CDR2 SMNVEV come from the germline V gene (reference sequence). In DNA, the CDR3 is TGTGCCAGCAGTTTTGGACTAACCACCTACGAGCAGTACTTC. Its translation is CASSFGLTTYEQYF.

The count of this clone is one. The CDR3 sequence: CASSGGYRNEQYF. The CDR3 DNA follows: TGTGCCAGCAGTGGGGGATATAGGAACGAGCAGTACTTC. The V call is TRBV2, the J call TRBJ2-7; no definite D call. CDR1 is SNHLY, CDR2 FYNNEI, per germline. There are 13 residues in the CDR3. The V gene lost 4 bases and the J gene lost 5 bases, with 12 bases spanning the gap.

This clone was found once. This rearrangement joins TRBV14 to TRBJ2-3; 14 nucleotides agree with TRBD2. CDR1 is SGHDN, CDR2 FVKESK, per germline. The trim removed 4 bases at V and 4 bases at J, leaving 16 bases unmatched. CDR3 length: 20 residues. The CDR3 loop reads CASSPTGLAGALAGADTQYF. The CDR3 DNA reads as TGTGCCAGCAGCCCTACGGGACTAGCGGGAGCATTAGCAGGGGCAGATACGCAGTATTTT.

This clone came up once. The rearrangement uses TRBV6-1 and TRBJ2-2, with a possible D match to TRBD2 (6 bases). CDR1 and CDR2 from the germline V gene are MNHNS and SASEGT. The germline V and J ends were trimmed by 4 bases and 6 bases, with 18 bases remaining between them. This CDR3 has 16 amino acids. The CDR3 is CASSGGTLVGPGELFF. The CDR3 bases are TGTGCCAGCAGTGGCGGGACCCTTGTGGGACCCGGGGAGCTGTTTTTT.

This clone was detected only once. The V call is TRBV9, the J call TRBJ2-1; TRBD2 aligns across 9 bases. CDR1 SGDLS and CDR2 YYNGEE come from the germline V gene. The ends lost 4 bases at V and 8 bases at J; junction bases unmatched: 13. The CDR3 is 16 residues long. The CDR3 region is CASSTLGAGGPDEQFF. CDR3 DNA: TGTGCCAGCAGCACCTTGGGAGCGGGAGGACCAGATGAGCAGTTCTTC.

The chain combines TRBV29-1 with TRBJ2-1, with TRBD1 matching 7 bases. Germline CDR1 reads SQVTM; CDR2 reads ANQGSEA. The J segment lost 0 bases and the V segment lost 4 bases, leaving 12 bases of the junction unmatched. The CDR3 is 17 residues long. The CDR3 region has the DNA TGCAGCGTTGCTGGGACAGTAAAAGGGAGCTCCTACAATGAGCAGTTCTTC. Translating gives CSVAGTVKGSSYNEQFF.

The rearrangement uses TRBV5-5 and TRBJ2-5; D assignment may be TRBD1 or TRBD2 (5 bases each). CDR3 size: 15 residues. Trimming removed 3 bases at V and 1 base at J, with 13 bases between. The germline V gene encodes CDR1 SGHKS and CDR2 YYEKEE (reference sequence). In DNA form, the CDR3 reads TGTGCCAGCAGCTACCCGGGGCTAGCCCAAGAGACCCAGTACTTC. It is translated as CASSYPGLAQETQYF.

To note about this clone: Other DNA sequences in the sample encode the same CDR3. The chain combines TRBV4-3 with TRBJ2-7; D gene uncertain. Germline V gene data show CDR1 as LGHNA and CDR2 as YSLEER. The CDR3 is 13 residues long. Trimming cost V 0 bases and J 2 bases, with 5 bases left between them. The CDR3 region is CASSQDRAYEQYF. DNA of the CDR3: TGCGCCAGCAGCCAAGATCGGGCCTACGAGCAGTACTTC.